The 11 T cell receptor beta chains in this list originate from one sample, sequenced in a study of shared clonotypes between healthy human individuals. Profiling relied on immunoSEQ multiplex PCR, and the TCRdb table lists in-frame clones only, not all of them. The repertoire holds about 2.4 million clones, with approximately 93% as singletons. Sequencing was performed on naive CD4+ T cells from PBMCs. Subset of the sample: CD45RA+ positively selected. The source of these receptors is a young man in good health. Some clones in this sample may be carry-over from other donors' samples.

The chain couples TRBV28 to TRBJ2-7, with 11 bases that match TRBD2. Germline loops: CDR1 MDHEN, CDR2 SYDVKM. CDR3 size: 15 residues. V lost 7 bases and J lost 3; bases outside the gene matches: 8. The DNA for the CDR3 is TGTGCCAGCACTATAGCGGGAGGGTCGCGCTACGAGCAGTACTTC. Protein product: CASTIAGGSRYEQYF.

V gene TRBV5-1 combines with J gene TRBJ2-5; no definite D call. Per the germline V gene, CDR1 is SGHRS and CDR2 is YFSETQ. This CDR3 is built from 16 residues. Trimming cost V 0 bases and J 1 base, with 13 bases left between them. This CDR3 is CASSLALSAIQETQYF. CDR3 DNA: TGCGCCAGCAGCTTGGCCCTGAGTGCCATCCAAGAGACCCAGTACTTC.

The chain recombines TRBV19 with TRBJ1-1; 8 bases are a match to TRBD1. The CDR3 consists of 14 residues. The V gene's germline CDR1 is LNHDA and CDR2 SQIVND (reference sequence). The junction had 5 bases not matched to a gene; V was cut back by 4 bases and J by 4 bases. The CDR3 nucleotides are TGTGCCAGTAGTACGACAGGGGCAGGCACTGAAGCTTTCTTT. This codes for CASSTTGAGTEAFF.

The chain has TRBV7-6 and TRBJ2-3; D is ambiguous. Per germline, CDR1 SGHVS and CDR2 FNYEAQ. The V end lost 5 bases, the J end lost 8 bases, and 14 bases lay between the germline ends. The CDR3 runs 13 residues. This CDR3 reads CASSQIEESTQYF. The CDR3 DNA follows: TGTGCCAGCAGCCAAATCGAGGAGAGTACGCAGTATTTT.

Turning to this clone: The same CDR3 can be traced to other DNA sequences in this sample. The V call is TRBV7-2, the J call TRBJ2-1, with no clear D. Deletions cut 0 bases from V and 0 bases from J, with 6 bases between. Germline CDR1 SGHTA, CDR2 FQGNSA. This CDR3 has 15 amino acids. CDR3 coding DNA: TGTGCCAGCAGCTTAGCGGGGAACTCCTACAATGAGCAGTTCTTC. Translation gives CASSLAGNSYNEQFF. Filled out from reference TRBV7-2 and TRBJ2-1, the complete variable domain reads GAGVSQSPSNKVTEKGKDVELRCDPISGHTALYWYRQSLGQGLEFLIYFQGNSAPDKSGLPSDRFSAERTGGSVSTLTIQRTQQEDSAVYLCASSLAGNSYNEQFFGPGTRLTVL.

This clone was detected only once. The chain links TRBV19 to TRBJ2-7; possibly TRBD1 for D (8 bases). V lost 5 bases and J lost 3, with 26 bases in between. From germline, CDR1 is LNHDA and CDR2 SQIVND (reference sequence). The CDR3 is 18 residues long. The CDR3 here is CASSVRLTGDYIHYEQYF. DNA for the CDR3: TGTGCCAGTAGTGTCCGACTGACAGGGGACTACATACACTACGAGCAGTACTTC. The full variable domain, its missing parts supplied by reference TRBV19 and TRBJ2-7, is DGGITQSPKYLFRKEGQNVTLSCEQNLNHDAMYWYRQDPGQGLRLIYYSQIVNDFQKGDIAEGYSVSREKKESFPLTVTSAQKNPTAFYLCASSVRLTGDYIHYEQYFGPGTRLTVT.

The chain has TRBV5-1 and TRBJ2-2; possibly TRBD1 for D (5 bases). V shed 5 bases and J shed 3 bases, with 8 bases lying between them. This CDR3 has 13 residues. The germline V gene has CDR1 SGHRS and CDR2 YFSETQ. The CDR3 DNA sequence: TGCGCCAGCAGAGGACAACACACCGGGGAGCTGTTTTTT. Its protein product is CASRGQHTGELFF.

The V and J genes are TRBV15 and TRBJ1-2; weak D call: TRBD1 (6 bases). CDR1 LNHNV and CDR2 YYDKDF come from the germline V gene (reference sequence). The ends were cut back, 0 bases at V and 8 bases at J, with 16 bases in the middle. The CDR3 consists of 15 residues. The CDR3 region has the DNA TGTGCCACCAGCAGAGAACCGGGACAAGTCTCCGGCTACACCTTC. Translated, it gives CATSREPGQVSGYTF.

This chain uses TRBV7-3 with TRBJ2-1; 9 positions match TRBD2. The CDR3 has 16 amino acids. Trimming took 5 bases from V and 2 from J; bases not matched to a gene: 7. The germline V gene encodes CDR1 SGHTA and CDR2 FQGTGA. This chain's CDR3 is CASSPIAGVTYNEQFF. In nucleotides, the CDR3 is TGTGCCAGCAGCCCGATAGCGGGAGTGACCTACAATGAGCAGTTCTTC.

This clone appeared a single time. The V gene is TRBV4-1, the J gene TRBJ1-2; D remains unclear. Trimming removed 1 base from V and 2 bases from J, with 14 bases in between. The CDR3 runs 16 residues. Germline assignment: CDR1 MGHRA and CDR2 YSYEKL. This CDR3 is CASSQVITAKNYGYTF. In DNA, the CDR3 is TGCGCCAGCAGCCAAGTAATCACGGCTAAGAACTATGGCTACACCTTC.

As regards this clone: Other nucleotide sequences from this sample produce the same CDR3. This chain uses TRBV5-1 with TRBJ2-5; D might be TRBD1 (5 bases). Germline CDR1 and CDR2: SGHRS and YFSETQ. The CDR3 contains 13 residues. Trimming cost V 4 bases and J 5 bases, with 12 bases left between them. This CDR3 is CASSLGVEETQYF. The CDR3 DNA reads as TGCGCCAGCAGCCTAGGGGTTGAGGAGACCCAGTACTTC.